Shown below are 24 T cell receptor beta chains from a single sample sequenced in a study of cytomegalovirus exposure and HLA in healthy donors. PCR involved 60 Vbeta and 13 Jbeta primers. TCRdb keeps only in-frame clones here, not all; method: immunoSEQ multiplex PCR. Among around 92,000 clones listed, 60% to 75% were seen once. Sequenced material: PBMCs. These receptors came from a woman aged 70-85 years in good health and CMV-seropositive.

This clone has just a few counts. The CDR3 loop reads CASSLKSFESKNIQYF. In DNA form, the CDR3 reads TGCGCCAGCAGCCTTAAGAGTTTCGAGTCCAAAAACATTCAGTACTTC. This chain joins TRBV5-1 and TRBJ2-4; the D is unclear. With 4 bases removed from V and 2 bases from J, the gap between germline ends came to 16 bases. CDR3 length: 16 residues. Per the germline V gene, CDR1 is SGHRS and CDR2 is YFSETQ. The full variable domain, its missing parts supplied by reference TRBV5-1 and TRBJ2-4, is KAGVTQTPRYLIKTRGQQVTLSCSPISGHRSVSWYQQTPGQGLQFLFEYFSETQRNKGNFPGRFSGRQFSNSRSEMNVSTLELGDSALYLCASSLKSFESKNIQYFGAGTRLSVL.

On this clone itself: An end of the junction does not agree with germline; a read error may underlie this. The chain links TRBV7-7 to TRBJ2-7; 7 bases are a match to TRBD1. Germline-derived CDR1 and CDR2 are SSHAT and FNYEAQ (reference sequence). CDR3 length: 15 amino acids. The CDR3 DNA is TGTGCTAGCAGCATAGGACAGGATTCCCTCGGCGAGCAGTACTTC. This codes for CASSIGQDSLGEQYF.

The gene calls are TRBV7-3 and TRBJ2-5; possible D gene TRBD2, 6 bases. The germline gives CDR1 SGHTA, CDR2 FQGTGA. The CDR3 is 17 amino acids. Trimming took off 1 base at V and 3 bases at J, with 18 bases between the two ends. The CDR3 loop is CASSLMLGGRVKETQYF. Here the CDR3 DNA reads TGTGCCAGCAGCTTAATGTTGGGGGGTCGGGTAAAAGAGACCCAGTACTTC.

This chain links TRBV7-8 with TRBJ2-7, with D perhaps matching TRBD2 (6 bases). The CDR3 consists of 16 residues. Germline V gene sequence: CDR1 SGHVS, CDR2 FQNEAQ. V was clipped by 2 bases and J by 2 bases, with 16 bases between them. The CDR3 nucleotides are TGTGCCAGCAGCTTATCGAGGGGAGGAGTGACCTACGAGCAGTACTTC. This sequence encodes CASSLSRGGVTYEQYF.

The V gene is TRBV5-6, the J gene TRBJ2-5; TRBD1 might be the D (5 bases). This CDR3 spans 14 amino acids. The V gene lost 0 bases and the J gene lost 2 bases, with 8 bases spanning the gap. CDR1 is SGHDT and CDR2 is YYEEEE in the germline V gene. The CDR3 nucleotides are TGTGCCAGCAGCTTGGGCAGGGTGCAAGAGACCCAGTACTTC. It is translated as CASSLGRVQETQYF.

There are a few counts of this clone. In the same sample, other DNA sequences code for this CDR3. The DNA for the CDR3 is TGTGCCAGTAGTATCACAGGGGCAGGGAATGAGCAGTTCTTC. Its protein is CASSITGAGNEQFF. This sequence joins TRBV19 and TRBJ2-1; 7 bases line up with TRBD1. V shed 3 bases, J shed 7 bases, and the junction held 6 bases outside the gene matches. Germline loops: CDR1 LNHDA, CDR2 SQIVND (reference sequence). The CDR3 has 14 residues.

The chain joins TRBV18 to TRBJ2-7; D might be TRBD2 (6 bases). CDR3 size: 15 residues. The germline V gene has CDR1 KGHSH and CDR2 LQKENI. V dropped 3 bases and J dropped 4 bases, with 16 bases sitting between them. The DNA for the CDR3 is TGTGCCAGCTCACCGGGGATGGCAGGGACTTACGAGCAGTACTTC. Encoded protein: CASSPGMAGTYEQYF.

The DNA for the CDR3 is TGCGCCAGCAGCCAAGATTTAGCGGGGGAGACCCAGTACTTC. Its translation: CASSQDLAGETQYF. The rearrangement joins TRBV4-3 to TRBJ2-5, with 8 bases aligning to TRBD2. Germline values: CDR1 LGHNA, CDR2 YSLEER. The CDR3 has 14 residues. V was clipped by 0 bases and J by 5 bases; unmatched bases: 2.

CDR3 DNA: TGTGCCAGCACCTCAGGGTCCAATGAGCAGTTCTTC. Protein product: CASTSGSNEQFF. The chain recombines TRBV28 with TRBJ2-1, with D perhaps matching TRBD1 (5 bases). This CDR3 contains 12 residues. In germline, CDR1 is MDHEN, CDR2 SYDVKM. The V and J ends lost 7 bases and 6 bases respectively, with 10 bases between them.

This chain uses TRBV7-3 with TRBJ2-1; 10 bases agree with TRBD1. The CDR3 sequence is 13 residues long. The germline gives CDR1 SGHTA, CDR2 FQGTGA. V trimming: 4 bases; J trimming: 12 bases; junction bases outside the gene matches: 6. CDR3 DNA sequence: TGTGCCAGCAGCTGGGACAGGGGCGCTGGGCAGTTCTTC. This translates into CASSWDRGAGQFF.

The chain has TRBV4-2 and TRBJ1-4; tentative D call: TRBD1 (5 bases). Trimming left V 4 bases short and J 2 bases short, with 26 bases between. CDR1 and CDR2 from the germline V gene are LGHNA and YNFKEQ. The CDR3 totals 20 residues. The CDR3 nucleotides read TGTGCCAGCAGCCCTCCCCATAGGGGCAGAGCGGGGATTACTAATGAAAAACTGTTTTTT. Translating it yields CASSPPHRGRAGITNEKLFF.

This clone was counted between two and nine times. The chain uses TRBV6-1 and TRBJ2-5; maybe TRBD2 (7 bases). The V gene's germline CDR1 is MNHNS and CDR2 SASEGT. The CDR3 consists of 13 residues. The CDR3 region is CAARGTGGETQYF. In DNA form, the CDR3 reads TGTGCTGCGAGGGGGACGGGGGGTGAGACCCAGTACTTC.

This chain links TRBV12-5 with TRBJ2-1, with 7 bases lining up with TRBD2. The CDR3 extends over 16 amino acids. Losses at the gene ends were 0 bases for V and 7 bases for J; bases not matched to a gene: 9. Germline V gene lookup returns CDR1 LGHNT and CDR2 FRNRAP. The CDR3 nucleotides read TGTGCTAGTGGTTTGGTAGTCGGGCGGGGGAGAAATGAGCAGTTCTTC. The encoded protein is CASGLVVGRGRNEQFF.

The CDR3 loop is CASSLQGNSPLHF. In nucleotides, the CDR3 is TGCGCCAGCAGCTTGCAGGGCAATTCACCCCTCCACTTT. V and J are TRBV4-1 and TRBJ1-6; maybe TRBD1 (5 bases). Germline V CDR1 and CDR2: MGHRA, YSYEKL. The CDR3 runs to 13 residues. Trimming stripped 5 bases from V and 7 bases from J, with 9 bases between.

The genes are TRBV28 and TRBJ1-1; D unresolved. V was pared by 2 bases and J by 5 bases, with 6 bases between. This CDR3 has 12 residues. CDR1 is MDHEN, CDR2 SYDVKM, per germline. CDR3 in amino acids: CASSLTGTEAFF. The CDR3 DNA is TGTGCCAGCAGTTTAACGGGAACTGAAGCTTTCTTT.

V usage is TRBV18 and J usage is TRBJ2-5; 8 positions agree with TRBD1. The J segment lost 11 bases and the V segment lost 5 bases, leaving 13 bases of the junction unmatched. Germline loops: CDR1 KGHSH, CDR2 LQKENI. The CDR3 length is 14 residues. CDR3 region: CASSTDRGYVEQYF. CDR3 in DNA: TGTGCCAGCTCAACCGACAGGGGCTACGTTGAGCAGTACTTC. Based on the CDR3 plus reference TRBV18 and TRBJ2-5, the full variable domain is NAGVMQNPRHLVRRRGQEARLRCSPMKGHSHVYWYRQLPEEGLKFMVYLQKENIIDESGMPKERFSAEFPKEGPSILRIQQVVRGDSAAYFCASSTDRGYVEQYFGPGTRLLVL.

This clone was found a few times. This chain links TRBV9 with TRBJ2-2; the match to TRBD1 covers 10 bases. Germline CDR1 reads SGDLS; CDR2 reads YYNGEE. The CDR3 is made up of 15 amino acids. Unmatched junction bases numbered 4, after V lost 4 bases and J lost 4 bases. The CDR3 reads CASSTRTGGTGELFF. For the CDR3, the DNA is TGTGCCAGCAGCACCCGGACAGGGGGCACCGGGGAGCTGTTTTTT.

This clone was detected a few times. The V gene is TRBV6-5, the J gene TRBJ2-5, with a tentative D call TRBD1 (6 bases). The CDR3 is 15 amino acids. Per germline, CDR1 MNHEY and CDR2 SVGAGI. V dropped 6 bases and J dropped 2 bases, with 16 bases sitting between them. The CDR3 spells CASSFTSGVQETQYF. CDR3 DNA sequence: TGTGCCAGCAGCTTCACCTCAGGGGTTCAAGAGACCCAGTACTTC.

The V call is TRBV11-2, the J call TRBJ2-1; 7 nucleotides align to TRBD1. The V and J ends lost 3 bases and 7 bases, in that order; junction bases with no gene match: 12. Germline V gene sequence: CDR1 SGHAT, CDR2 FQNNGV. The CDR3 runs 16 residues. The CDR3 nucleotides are TGTGCCAGCAGCTTGGGGTGGACAGGCTTGGGTAATGAGCAGTTCTTC. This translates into CASSLGWTGLGNEQFF.

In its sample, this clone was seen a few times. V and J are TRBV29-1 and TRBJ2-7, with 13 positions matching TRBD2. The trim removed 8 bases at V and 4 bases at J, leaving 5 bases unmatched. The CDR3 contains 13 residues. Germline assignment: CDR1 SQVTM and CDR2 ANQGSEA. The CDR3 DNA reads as TGCAGCACCCGGACTAGCGGGAGATACGAGCAGTACTTC. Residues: CSTRTSGRYEQYF.

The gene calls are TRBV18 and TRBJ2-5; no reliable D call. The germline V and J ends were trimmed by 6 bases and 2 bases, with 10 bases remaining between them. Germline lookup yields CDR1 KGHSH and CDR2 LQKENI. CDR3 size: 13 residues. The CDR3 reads CASSPGHQETQYF. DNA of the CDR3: TGTGCCAGCTCGCCAGGCCATCAAGAGACCCAGTACTTC.

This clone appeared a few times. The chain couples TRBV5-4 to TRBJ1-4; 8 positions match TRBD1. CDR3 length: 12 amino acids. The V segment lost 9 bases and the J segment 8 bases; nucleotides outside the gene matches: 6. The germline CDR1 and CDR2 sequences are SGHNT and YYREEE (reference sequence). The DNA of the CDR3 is TGTGCCACCAGGGGGCTAGAAGAAAAACTGTTTTTT. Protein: CATRGLEEKLFF.

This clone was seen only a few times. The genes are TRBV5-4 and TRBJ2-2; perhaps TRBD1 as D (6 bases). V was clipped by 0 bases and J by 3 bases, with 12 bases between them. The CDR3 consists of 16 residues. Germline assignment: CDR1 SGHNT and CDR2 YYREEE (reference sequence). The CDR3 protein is CASSLVGTLDTGELFF. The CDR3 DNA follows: TGTGCCAGCAGCTTGGTCGGGACATTAGACACCGGGGAGCTGTTTTTT.

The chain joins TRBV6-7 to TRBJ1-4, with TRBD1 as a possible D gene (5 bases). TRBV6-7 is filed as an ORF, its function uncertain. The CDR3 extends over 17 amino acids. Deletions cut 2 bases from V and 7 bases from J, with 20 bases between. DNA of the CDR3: TGTGCCAGCAGTTACCCTTGCTGGGGGGGGGACGGTGAAAAACTGTTTTTT. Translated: CASSYPCWGGDGEKLFF.